Detailed here is one T cell receptor (beta chain). In its sample, this clonotype was seen a few times. Its antigen is unknown. No quality values exist for individual bases; no much larger clone is one base distant. The CDR3 contains 15 residues, cysteine and phenylalanine counted. The kept DNA is CDR3 alone, 45 bases in frame from the first base. In the germline V gene, CDR1 corresponds to SGHRS and CDR2 to YFSETQ. The V and J ends are trimmed by 0 bases and 3 bases, leaving 11 bases between them. Sequenced on an Illumina HiSeq 1500. TCRdb's own reprocessing of the public reads used fastp at Q25 and MiXCR and kept productive beta chains. CDR3 protein duplicates are merged, each entry listing the most common genes and DNA. The sample data list under 300,000 distinct CDR3 sequences, and 12% of these were observed just once. Of the sample, 1.5% to 2% falls within the top ten clones. The sample originates from a study of T cell repertoires in cytomegalovirus infection (dated by TCRdb to the late 2010s). Some background on the complete study: The HLA type of each donor mattered for the analysis, because public TCR beta signatures pointed to carriage of CMV infection along with the matching HLA type. Study-level results and caveats: In both this cohort and an independent roughly 350-donor cohort, the cumulative frequency of public TCR beta family members distinguished carriers of CMV infection plus the relevant HLA type. The ex vivo response was dominated by HLA-C-restricted CMV-specific TCR beta clonotypes, which also provided the single most frequent clonotype in two of eight donors.

This clonotype originated in a human donor in good health (CMV status not recorded). Some clones in this sample may be carry-over from other donors' samples. The chain is assembled from TRBV5-1 and TRBJ2-3; confidence is insufficient to name the D gene. What was sequenced was PBMCs. This receptor has the CDR3 CASSLDSSGTDTQYF. The DNA is as follows: TGCGCCAGCAGCTTGGACTCCTCTGGAACAGATACGCAGTATTTT. The variable domain in full, with residues beyond the CDR3 obtained from the reference TRBV5-1 and TRBJ2-3 genes, is KAGVTQTPRYLIKTRGQQVTLSCSPISGHRSVSWYQQTPGQGLQFLFEYFSETQRNKGNFPGRFSGRQFSNSRSEMNVSTLELGDSALYLCASSLDSSGTDTQYFGPGTRLTVL.